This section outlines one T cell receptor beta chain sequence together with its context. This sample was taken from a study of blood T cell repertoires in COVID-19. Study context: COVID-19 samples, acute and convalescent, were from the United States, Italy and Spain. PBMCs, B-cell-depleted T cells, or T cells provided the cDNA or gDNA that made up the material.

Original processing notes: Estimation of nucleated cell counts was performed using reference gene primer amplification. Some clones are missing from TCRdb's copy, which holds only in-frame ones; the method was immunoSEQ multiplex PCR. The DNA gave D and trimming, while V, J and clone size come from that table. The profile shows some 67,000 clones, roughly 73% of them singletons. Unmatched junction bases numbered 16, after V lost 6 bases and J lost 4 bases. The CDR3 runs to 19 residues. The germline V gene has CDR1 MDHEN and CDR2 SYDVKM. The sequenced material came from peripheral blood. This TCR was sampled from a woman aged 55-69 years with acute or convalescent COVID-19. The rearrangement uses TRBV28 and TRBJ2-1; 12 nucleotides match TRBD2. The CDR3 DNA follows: TGTGCCAGCAGCTCTCCCGGACTAGCGGGGCTCCCCCCTTACAATGAGCAGTTCTTC. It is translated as CASSSPGLAGLPPYNEQFF.